This T cell receptor (beta chain) was observed in a study of T cells of healthy individuals. A single record per CDR3 protein comes from TCRdb applying MiXCR to the 5' RACE reads. The sample has 45,000 to 60,000 distinct CDR3 sequences; roughly 14% are singletons. This clonotype was detected ten times or more. The receptor was derived from a human donor in good health.

This CDR3 is CASSFDGVMGYTF. CDR3 DNA sequence: TGTGCCAGCAGTTTCGACGGAGTTATGGGCTACACCTTC. J is TRBJ1-2 and V is TRBV12-3 or TRBV12-4; D is unresolved. V gave up 3 bases and J gave up 8 bases, with 13 bases separating them. This CDR3 contains 13 residues.